This TCR beta chain was sequenced in a study of early T cells in non-severe SARS-CoV-2 infection. About the research overall: Bulk RNA taken from unsorted whole blood was sequenced, leaving chains unpaired.

As part of library construction, unique molecular identifiers were attached to individual cDNA molecules. TCRdb fed the 5' RACE reads into MiXCR, producing one record per CDR3 protein. The profile shows some 26,000 distinct CDR3 sequences, 4% to 5.5% of them singletons. From germline, CDR1 is MNHNY and CDR2 SVGAGI (reference sequence). The CDR3 spans 15 residues. With V trimmed by 6 bases and J by 0 bases, 7 bases remained unmatched. This clonotype was detected ten times or more. Its specificity is unknown. General observations from the study: The matching step, a VDJdb search, favored anti-spike CD8 responses and missed private and CD4 specificities.

The specimen was whole blood. This chain connects TRBV6-6 to TRBJ1-1; 7 bases match TRBD1. The TCR sequence derives from an adult who was a healthcare worker with PCR-confirmed SARS-CoV-2 infection or an uninfected control (not recorded which). The CDR3 DNA is TGTGCCAGCAGCCCTGGACAGGCAATGAACACTGAAGCTTTCTTT. It yields the protein CASSPGQAMNTEAFF.